This T cell receptor beta chain was profiled in a study of Graves' ophthalmopathy and Graves' hyperthyroidism. Ages of hyperthyroidism patients ran from 18 to 65, and their diagnoses were new, under 2 months' duration. Study-level points and caveats: Ophthalmopathy progression predictions by the model showed 72.22% specificity and 70.59% sensitivity.

TCR beta CDR3 amplification used RNA transcripts. First-round RT-PCR with HTBI primers preceded a second-round multiplex PCR. TCRdb analysed the multiplex PCR reads with MiXCR anew, one entry per CDR3 protein. The table has about 550,000 distinct CDR3 sequences, 39% seen once; the top ten hold around 4%. Germline V gene data show CDR1 as SGHVS and CDR2 as FQNEAQ. The CDR3 runs 15 residues. About this clonotype itself: Its antigen is not identified. A junction boundary mismatches the germline segment, possibly from a read error.

The receptor's source is an adult man with Graves' hyperthyroidism. The rearrangement uses TRBV7-8 and TRBJ2-7, with D possibly being TRBD1 (5 bases). Sequencing input: peripheral blood or thyroid tissue (not recorded which). For the CDR3, the DNA is TGTGCCAGCAGCTTAGAGGGGCAGGGCGGTTTGCGTAGAGACTTC. Translation: CASSLEGQGGLRRDF. Combining the CDR3 with reference TRBV7-8 and TRBJ2-7 gives the whole variable domain GAGVSQSPRYKVAKRGQDVALRCDPISGHVSLFWYQQALGQGPEFLTYFQNEAQLDKSGLPSDRFFAERPEGSVSTLKIQRTQQEDSAVYLCASSLEGQGGLRRDFGPGTRLTVT.